This TCR beta chain was documented in a study of T cell responses to AZD1222 COVID-19 vaccine (dated by TCRdb to about 2021). Looking at the study overall: AZD1222 recipients given second doses at about 4 weeks or at about 12 weeks were pooled, since spike-specific TCR depth and breadth were not found to differ between the two schedules. A total of roughly 240 trial participants underwent TCR sequencing, of whom some 210 received two doses of AZD1222 and some 26 received two doses of the MenACWY control vaccine. Trial participants were enrolled into age subgroups of 18-55, 56-69 and 70-plus years, which contained approximately 150, 28 and 58 TCR-sequenced participants, respectively.

The time point label, read with the paper, signifies: baseline before first vaccination. Vaccinee samples were obtained from the UK trials COV001 and COV002, which included a single-blind randomized controlled phase 2/3 trial of AZD1222 (ChAdOx1 nCoV-19) in healthy adults. Trial participant PBMC samples were collected at day 0 and day 28 after the second dose for TCRbeta chain sequencing. Points the paper makes about the study in general: Epitopes outside the regions mutated in the B.1.351 and B.1.1.7 variants were reportedly recognized by nearly half of the unique spike-specific TCRs. A significant rise in spike-specific TCR breadth and depth was observed after two AZD1222 doses relative to day 0 and relative to MenACWY recipients. The vaccine-associated CD4 TCRs covered the entire spike protein, and the dominant responses fell in regions 160-218 and 743-854. Because no day 14 peak-response samples were available, repertoires were characterized only after the peak T cell response. Participants were mostly white British and included more females than males, and it was suggested by the authors that clonal diversity may have been underestimated. Conclusions about previously exposed vaccinees were limited because only six AZD1222 recipients were SARS-CoV-2 seropositive at baseline. In the small 56-69-year group, the increase in depth fell short of significance, most likely because of low power.

The CDR3 regions of human TCRbeta chains were subjected to immunosequencing. In the original analysis: Repertoire TCRs were checked for matches against a reference library of SARS-CoV-2-specific TCRs that had been generated using the MIRA antigen-specificity platform. Breadth was defined as the fraction of unique TCRs that were SARS-CoV-2-associated. Depth was defined as the fraction of total T cells that were SARS-CoV-2-associated. Using the MIRA data, every spike-specific TCR was mapped to the spike region that the TCR reacted to and assigned to either a CD4 or a CD8 class. Log10-transformed breadth and depth values were compared by one-way ANOVA with Sidak's multiple comparisons tests. The table was pulled from immuneACCESS by TCRdb, which kept in-frame rearrangements only. Such tables lose some clones; where checked, under half of the loss comes from unresolved V genes, and the rest has no known cause. V and J calls and clone size are copied from that table; D and trimming were computed from the DNA. The sample table contains 110,000 to 150,000 clones; only one count was recorded for 93% of them. About 5.1% of the sample goes to the ten largest clones.

A remark on this clone: What this receptor recognizes is not known. No much larger clone is present one base from it, and per-base qualities are unavailable.

The CDR3 spans 13 residues, from the cysteine through the phenylalanine. Just the 39-base CDR3 DNA is kept, in frame starting at base 1. Taken from the germline V gene, the CDR1 and CDR2 loops are SGDLS and YYNGEE. V trim: 7 bases; J trim: 6 bases; unmatched bases: 7. Here the sequenced sample was peripheral blood, taken on day 0 of AZD1222 vaccination. The sequence derives from an adult in good health. The rearrangement combines TRBV9 with TRBJ2-1, with 7 bases aligning to TRBD2. Read as DNA, the sequence is TGTGCCAGCTCCCGAGCGGGACCCAATGAGCAGTTCTTC. It translates to CASSRAGPNEQFF. The reference TRBV9 and TRBJ2-1 proteins fill in what lies around the CDR3, so the full variable domain reads DSGVTQTPKHLITATGQRVTLRCSPRSGDLSVYWYQQSLDQGLQFLIQYYNGEERAKGNILERFSAQQFPDLHSELNLSSLELGDSALYFCASSRAGPNEQFFGPGTRLTVL.